Listed below are T cell receptor beta chains from one sample, sequenced in a study of T-cell reconstitution after alpha-beta-depleted transplantation in children. MiXCR, run by TCRdb on the PCR reads, gives a single entry per CDR3 protein. This table has 500,000 or so distinct CDR3 sequences, less than 35% appearing once. The source material was PBMCs from the stem cell graft donor, sampled from the stem cell graft. The receptors derive from a human donor who donated a stem cell graft to a child with aplastic anemia. CDR3s include the opening cysteine and the closing phenylalanine or tryptophan. Each record gives: CDR3 protein, V gene, clone size. Clone size appears in some rows only: once, few, many, or a class for an expanded clone.

CATSDRREISSYNEQFF TRBV24-1 .
CAISVGGEETQYF TRBV10-3 .
CASSRRDRVYGYTF TRBV4-3 few
CASSFPGNQETQYF TRBV12-3/TRBV12-4 .
CASRSGYGVNQPQHF TRBV7-8 few
CASSLALARTGRDIQYF TRBV7-9 once
CASSLGNGLSETQYF TRBV11-3 .
CASSFGRTSGTDTQYF TRBV27 .
CASSMGQGPYNEQFF TRBV27 .
CASQGQGWQPQHF TRBV12-3/TRBV12-4 .
CSVQGDGYTF TRBV29-1 few
CASSQESALEAFF TRBV4-2 few
CASSPDRGEAFF TRBV12-3/TRBV12-4 .
CASLRDVSQPQHF TRBV6-6 .
CSGYGANVLTF TRBV20-1 few
CASSPLQGEAFF TRBV18 few
CASSNKRETSYNEQFF TRBV9 few
CASSLGSVGGGELFF TRBV7-2 few
CASSLDHGRGYTEQFF TRBV7-2 .
CASSYTAGLINTEAFF TRBV6-2/TRBV6-3 few
CSVEDNWNTGELFF TRBV29-1 .
CASSLGGRNEKLFF TRBV7-2 few
CASSLAGSVNYGYTF TRBV7-2 .
CASRRGQDRSYEQYF TRBV19 .
CSARVGGTDTQYF TRBV20-1 few
CATSRDKGAGQPQHF TRBV15 .